The rows below give T cell receptor beta chains drawn from one sample of a study of blood T cell repertoires in COVID-19. Method: immunoSEQ multiplex PCR; TCRdb's copy keeps in-frame clones and lacks some. The repertoire has 110,000 to 150,000 clones, approximately 80% of them found once; the top ten carry around 5%. The specimen was peripheral blood. These receptors all stem from a woman between 45 and 65 years old with acute or convalescent COVID-19. The CDR3 runs from the conserved cysteine through the conserved F or W. Fields, in order: D gene, J gene, CDR3 length, V gene, clone size, CDR3 protein, CDR3 DNA. A D gene is named only where the DNA matches it firmly. Size is omitted from some rows. Given values are once, few, many or a class for expanded clones.

D gene: TRBD2
J gene: TRBJ2-7
CDR3 length: 14
V gene: TRBV7-2
clone size: -
CDR3 protein: CASSLGLGPYEQYF
CDR3 DNA: TGTGCCAGCAGCCTCGGACTAGGTCCCTACGAGCAGTACTTC

D gene: -
J gene: TRBJ2-3
CDR3 length: 14
V gene: TRBV19
clone size: -
CDR3 protein: CASSIVQSTDTQYF
CDR3 DNA: TGTGCCAGTAGTATAGTTCAATCAACAGATACGCAGTATTTT

D gene: TRBD2
J gene: TRBJ2-7
CDR3 length: 13
V gene: TRBV27
clone size: -
CDR3 protein: CASSGGAAPEQYF
CDR3 DNA: TGTGCCAGCAGCGGGGGGGCGGCCCCCGAGCAGTACTTC

D gene: -
J gene: TRBJ2-7
CDR3 length: 14
V gene: TRBV7-9
clone size: once
CDR3 protein: CASSNPGGPYEQYF
CDR3 DNA: TGTGCCAGCAGCAATCCCGGGGGGCCCTACGAGCAGTACTTC

D gene: TRBD2
J gene: TRBJ2-7
CDR3 length: 14
V gene: TRBV7-2
clone size: -
CDR3 protein: CASSVAGGPYEQYF
CDR3 DNA: TGTGCCAGCAGCGTGGCGGGGGGCCCCTACGAGCAGTACTTC

D gene: TRBD1
J gene: TRBJ1-3
CDR3 length: 15
V gene: TRBV6-5
clone size: -
CDR3 protein: CASSTLDRAGNTIYF
CDR3 DNA: TGTGCCAGCAGTACCTTGGACAGGGCTGGAAACACCATATATTTT

D gene: TRBD1
J gene: TRBJ1-4
CDR3 length: 15
V gene: TRBV6-5
clone size: -
CDR3 protein: CASSYAGQGYEKLFF
CDR3 DNA: TGTGCCAGCAGTTACGCGGGACAGGGGTATGAAAAACTGTTTTTT

D gene: -
J gene: TRBJ2-2
CDR3 length: 16
V gene: TRBV5-1
clone size: once
CDR3 protein: CASSLTGTPNTGELFF
CDR3 DNA: TGCGCCAGCAGCTTGACCGGGACACCGAACACCGGGGAGCTGTTTTTT

D gene: -
J gene: TRBJ1-1
CDR3 length: 13
V gene: TRBV6-6
clone size: -
CDR3 protein: CASSPRGDTEAFF
CDR3 DNA: TGTGCCAGCTCCCCACGGGGGGACACTGAAGCTTTCTTT

D gene: -
J gene: TRBJ1-5
CDR3 length: 14
V gene: TRBV4-2
clone size: -
CDR3 protein: CASSQDVTGGPQHF
CDR3 DNA: TGTGCCAGCAGCCAAGACGTGACGGGGGGGCCCCAGCATTTT

D gene: -
J gene: TRBJ1-3
CDR3 length: 16
V gene: TRBV9
clone size: -
CDR3 protein: CASSESPNSSGNTIYF
CDR3 DNA: TGTGCCAGCAGCGAGTCTCCAAACTCCTCTGGAAACACCATATATTTT

D gene: -
J gene: TRBJ1-1
CDR3 length: 14
V gene: TRBV7-2
clone size: -
CDR3 protein: CASSTRAGNTEAFF
CDR3 DNA: TGTGCCAGCAGCACCCGAGCGGGGAACACTGAAGCTTTCTTT

D gene: TRBD1
J gene: TRBJ1-5
CDR3 length: 20
V gene: TRBV4-3
clone size: few
CDR3 protein: CASSQEHRGQEVHSNQPQHF
CDR3 DNA: TGCGCCAGCAGCCAGGAACACAGGGGGCAGGAGGTACATAGCAATCAGCCCCAGCATTTT

D gene: TRBD2
J gene: TRBJ2-1
CDR3 length: 15
V gene: TRBV6-6
clone size: -
CDR3 protein: CASGAGRPGSSEQFF
CDR3 DNA: TGTGCCAGCGGAGCGGGGAGACCGGGGTCCAGTGAGCAGTTCTTC

D gene: -
J gene: TRBJ2-2
CDR3 length: 13
V gene: TRBV7-2
clone size: -
CDR3 protein: CASSTGLSGELFF
CDR3 DNA: TGTGCCAGCAGCACGGGACTTTCCGGGGAGCTGTTTTTT

D gene: -
J gene: TRBJ1-5
CDR3 length: 14
V gene: TRBV6-5
clone size: -
CDR3 protein: CASSWGPGNQPQHF
CDR3 DNA: TGTGCCAGCAGTTGGGGCCCGGGCAATCAGCCCCAGCATTTT

D gene: -
J gene: TRBJ1-3
CDR3 length: 14
V gene: TRBV11-1
clone size: -
CDR3 protein: CASSSNRGSNTIYF
CDR3 DNA: TGTGCCAGCAGCTCGAACCGGGGATCGAACACCATATATTTT

D gene: -
J gene: TRBJ2-3
CDR3 length: 15
V gene: TRBV7-3
clone size: -
CDR3 protein: CASSLDGQSTDTQYF
CDR3 DNA: TGTGCCAGCAGCTTAGATGGGCAGAGCACAGATACGCAGTATTTT

D gene: -
J gene: TRBJ2-3
CDR3 length: 17
V gene: TRBV5-1
clone size: -
CDR3 protein: CASRFSEGDGGTDTQYF
CDR3 DNA: TGCGCCAGCAGGTTCAGTGAAGGGGATGGGGGCACAGATACGCAGTATTTT

D gene: TRBD1
J gene: TRBJ1-2
CDR3 length: 16
V gene: TRBV15
clone size: -
CDR3 protein: CATSSWGDRGRSGYTF
CDR3 DNA: TGTGCCACCAGCAGCTGGGGGGACAGGGGGCGAAGTGGCTACACCTTC

D gene: TRBD2
J gene: TRBJ2-1
CDR3 length: 17
V gene: TRBV11-3
clone size: -
CDR3 protein: CASSLEVGSGGSDEQFF
CDR3 DNA: TGTGCCAGCAGCTTAGAAGTAGGTTCGGGGGGATCTGATGAGCAGTTCTTC

D gene: -
J gene: TRBJ2-3
CDR3 length: 16
V gene: TRBV7-3
clone size: -
CDR3 protein: CASSRSLGQGTDTQYF
CDR3 DNA: TGTGCCAGCAGCCGTTCCTTGGGGCAGGGGACAGATACGCAGTATTTT

D gene: -
J gene: TRBJ1-2
CDR3 length: 13
V gene: TRBV2
clone size: many
CDR3 protein: CASSFEEYSGYTF
CDR3 DNA: TGTGCCAGCAGTTTTGAGGAGTATAGTGGCTACACCTTC

D gene: -
J gene: TRBJ1-5
CDR3 length: 14
V gene: TRBV23-1
clone size: once
CDR3 protein: CASSQYGPGQPQHF
CDR3 DNA: TGCGCCAGCAGTCAATACGGGCCGGGGCAGCCCCAGCATTTT

D gene: -
J gene: TRBJ1-6
CDR3 length: 14
V gene: TRBV11-2
clone size: few
CDR3 protein: CASSVQGRVSPLHF
CDR3 DNA: TGTGCCAGCAGCGTACAGGGAAGGGTTTCACCCCTCCACTTT

D gene: TRBD2
J gene: TRBJ2-1
CDR3 length: 16
V gene: TRBV5-8
clone size: -
CDR3 protein: CASSLGMASGGLEQFF
CDR3 DNA: TGTGCCAGCAGCCTGGGGATGGCTAGCGGGGGCCTCGAGCAGTTCTTC

D gene: -
J gene: TRBJ2-5
CDR3 length: 16
V gene: TRBV5-1
clone size: -
CDR3 protein: CASSLGGAGGRETQYF
CDR3 DNA: TGCGCCAGCAGCTTGGGAGGGGCCGGGGGTAGGGAGACCCAGTACTTC

D gene: -
J gene: TRBJ1-5
CDR3 length: 16
V gene: TRBV4-3
clone size: -
CDR3 protein: CASSQALAGANQPQHF
CDR3 DNA: TGCGCCAGCAGCCAAGCTCTTGCAGGGGCCAATCAGCCCCAGCATTTT

D gene: -
J gene: TRBJ1-2
CDR3 length: 11
V gene: TRBV12-3/TRBV12-4
clone size: -
CDR3 protein: CASTQGYGYTF
CDR3 DNA: TGTGCCAGCACTCAGGGGTATGGCTACACCTTC

D gene: TRBD1
J gene: TRBJ1-4
CDR3 length: 17
V gene: TRBV3-1/TRBV3-2
clone size: -
CDR3 protein: CASSQGQGITPNEKLFF
CDR3 DNA: TGTGCCAGCAGCCAAGGACAGGGAATAACCCCTAATGAAAAACTGTTTTTT

D gene: -
J gene: TRBJ2-5
CDR3 length: 15
V gene: TRBV5-4
clone size: once
CDR3 protein: CASSLEDYWVETQYF
CDR3 DNA: TGTGCCAGCAGCTTGGAGGACTATTGGGTGGAGACCCAGTACTTC

D gene: -
J gene: TRBJ2-2
CDR3 length: 13
V gene: TRBV4-2
clone size: -
CDR3 protein: CASSQASTGELFF
CDR3 DNA: TGTGCCAGCAGCCAAGCGTCCACCGGGGAGCTGTTTTTT

D gene: TRBD1
J gene: TRBJ1-4
CDR3 length: 16
V gene: TRBV5-1
clone size: once
CDR3 protein: CASSFGTVSTNEKLFF
CDR3 DNA: TGCGCCAGCAGCTTCGGGACAGTCTCAACTAATGAAAAACTGTTTTTT

D gene: -
J gene: TRBJ1-5
CDR3 length: 14
V gene: TRBV2
clone size: -
CDR3 protein: CASRGGSAGQPQHF
CDR3 DNA: TGTGCCAGCAGGGGTGGGAGCGCTGGTCAGCCCCAGCATTTT

D gene: -
J gene: TRBJ1-6
CDR3 length: 15
V gene: TRBV30
clone size: -
CDR3 protein: CAWSVLLGQGSPLHF
CDR3 DNA: TGTGCCTGGAGTGTACTGCTGGGTCAGGGTTCACCCCTCCACTTT

D gene: -
J gene: TRBJ1-4
CDR3 length: 14
V gene: TRBV28
clone size: -
CDR3 protein: CATTHQGENEKLFF
CDR3 DNA: TGTGCCACCACACATCAGGGCGAGAATGAAAAACTGTTTTTT

D gene: -
J gene: TRBJ1-4
CDR3 length: 15
V gene: TRBV27
clone size: once
CDR3 protein: CASSPLTGANEKLFF
CDR3 DNA: TGTGCCAGCAGCCCCTTGACAGGAGCTAATGAAAAACTGTTTTTT

D gene: TRBD1
J gene: TRBJ2-7
CDR3 length: 13
V gene: TRBV6-1
clone size: -
CDR3 protein: CASRQGSPYEQYF
CDR3 DNA: TGTGCCAGCCGACAGGGGAGCCCCTACGAGCAGTACTTC

D gene: -
J gene: TRBJ1-2
CDR3 length: 13
V gene: TRBV12-3/TRBV12-4
clone size: once
CDR3 protein: CASSLSGGYGYTF
CDR3 DNA: TGTGCCAGCAGTTTAAGCGGAGGCTATGGCTACACCTTC

D gene: -
J gene: TRBJ1-6
CDR3 length: 15
V gene: TRBV7-9
clone size: -
CDR3 protein: CASSFDGVIDSPLHF
CDR3 DNA: TGTGCCAGCAGCTTCGACGGAGTTATAGATTCACCCCTCCACTTT

D gene: -
J gene: TRBJ1-1
CDR3 length: 13
V gene: TRBV6-5
clone size: -
CDR3 protein: CASRLDRGTEAFF
CDR3 DNA: TGTGCCAGCAGACTGGACCGGGGGACTGAAGCTTTCTTT

D gene: TRBD1
J gene: TRBJ1-1
CDR3 length: 14
V gene: TRBV9
clone size: few
CDR3 protein: CASSPTPGGGYAFF
CDR3 DNA: TGTGCCAGCAGCCCCACCCCAGGGGGCGGCTATGCTTTCTTT

D gene: -
J gene: TRBJ1-5
CDR3 length: 13
V gene: TRBV19
clone size: -
CDR3 protein: CASRSQVNQPQHF
CDR3 DNA: TGTGCCAGTAGGAGCCAGGTCAATCAGCCCCAGCATTTT

D gene: TRBD1
J gene: TRBJ1-1
CDR3 length: 14
V gene: TRBV10-2
clone size: -
CDR3 protein: CASRDRSLNTEAFF
CDR3 DNA: TGCGCCAGCAGGGACAGGTCTTTGAACACTGAAGCTTTCTTT

D gene: TRBD1
J gene: TRBJ1-1
CDR3 length: 16
V gene: TRBV10-3
clone size: -
CDR3 protein: CAISESWDRVNTEAFF
CDR3 DNA: TGTGCCATCAGTGAAAGTTGGGACAGGGTGAACACTGAAGCTTTCTTT

D gene: -
J gene: TRBJ2-7
CDR3 length: 12
V gene: TRBV7-9
clone size: -
CDR3 protein: CASSPTGYEQYF
CDR3 DNA: TGTGCCAGCAGCCCTACAGGGTACGAGCAGTACTTC

D gene: -
J gene: TRBJ2-5
CDR3 length: 16
V gene: TRBV9
clone size: -
CDR3 protein: CASSVAPSLGGETQYF
CDR3 DNA: TGTGCCAGCAGCGTAGCTCCTAGCCTGGGGGGAGAGACCCAGTACTTC

D gene: TRBD2
J gene: TRBJ2-7
CDR3 length: 15
V gene: TRBV6-5
clone size: -
CDR3 protein: CASSYGGGVSYEQYF
CDR3 DNA: TGTGCCAGCAGTTACGGCGGGGGGGTCTCCTACGAGCAGTACTTC

D gene: -
J gene: TRBJ1-2
CDR3 length: 16
V gene: TRBV7-2
clone size: -
CDR3 protein: CASSLGQPLLNYGYTF
CDR3 DNA: TGTGCCAGCAGCTTAGGACAGCCCTTATTAAACTATGGCTACACCTTC

D gene: TRBD1
J gene: TRBJ1-1
CDR3 length: 13
V gene: TRBV20-1
clone size: -
CDR3 protein: CSASWQGDTEAFF
CDR3 DNA: TGCAGTGCTAGTTGGCAGGGGGACACTGAAGCTTTCTTT

D gene: TRBD1
J gene: TRBJ1-1
CDR3 length: 15
V gene: TRBV5-1
clone size: -
CDR3 protein: CASSLGGTGGSEAFF
CDR3 DNA: TGCGCCAGCAGCTTGGGTGGGACAGGGGGATCTGAAGCTTTCTTT

D gene: TRBD2
J gene: TRBJ2-7
CDR3 length: 14
V gene: TRBV27
clone size: -
CDR3 protein: CASRHKSGSYEQYF
CDR3 DNA: TGTGCCAGCAGACATAAGAGCGGGAGCTACGAGCAGTACTTC

D gene: -
J gene: TRBJ2-1
CDR3 length: 14
V gene: TRBV6-6
clone size: few
CDR3 protein: CASRPAGLYNEQFF
CDR3 DNA: TGTGCCAGCAGACCCGCGGGGCTCTACAATGAGCAGTTCTTC

D gene: -
J gene: TRBJ1-4
CDR3 length: 13
V gene: TRBV5-4
clone size: -
CDR3 protein: CASSLDSGRKLFF
CDR3 DNA: TGTGCCAGCAGCTTGGACTCAGGGAGGAAACTGTTTTTT

D gene: -
J gene: TRBJ2-6
CDR3 length: 18
V gene: TRBV4-2
clone size: -
CDR3 protein: CASSQDLTRSSGANVLTF
CDR3 DNA: TGTGCCAGCAGCCAAGATCTCACAAGAAGCTCTGGGGCCAACGTCCTGACTTTC

D gene: -
J gene: TRBJ1-2
CDR3 length: 12
V gene: TRBV28
clone size: -
CDR3 protein: CATSRQSYGYTF
CDR3 DNA: TGTGCCACATCCAGGCAATCCTATGGCTACACCTTC

D gene: -
J gene: TRBJ1-5
CDR3 length: 14
V gene: TRBV5-1
clone size: -
CDR3 protein: CASSGVLGGQPQHF
CDR3 DNA: TGCGCCAGCAGCGGAGTACTGGGGGGTCAGCCCCAGCATTTT

D gene: -
J gene: TRBJ1-2
CDR3 length: 12
V gene: TRBV2
clone size: -
CDR3 protein: CASSDLRYGYTF
CDR3 DNA: TGTGCCAGCAGTGACTTGCGGTATGGCTACACCTTC

D gene: -
J gene: TRBJ1-2
CDR3 length: 12
V gene: TRBV29-1
clone size: -
CDR3 protein: CSVEAGGGGYTF
CDR3 DNA: TGCAGCGTTGAAGCGGGGGGCGGTGGCTACACCTTC